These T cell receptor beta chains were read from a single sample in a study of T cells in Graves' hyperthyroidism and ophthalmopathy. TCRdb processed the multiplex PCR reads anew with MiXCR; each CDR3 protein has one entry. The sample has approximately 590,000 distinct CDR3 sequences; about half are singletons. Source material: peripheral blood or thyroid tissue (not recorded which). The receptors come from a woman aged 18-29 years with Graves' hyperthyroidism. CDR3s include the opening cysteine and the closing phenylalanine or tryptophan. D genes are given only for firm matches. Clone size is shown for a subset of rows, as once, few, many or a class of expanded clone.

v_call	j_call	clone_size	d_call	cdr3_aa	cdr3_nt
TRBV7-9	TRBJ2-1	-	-	CASSPSGTPYSLF	TGTGCCAGCAGCCCGAGTGGGACACCGTATAGCCTCTTC
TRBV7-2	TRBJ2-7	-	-	CASSQEIREKGPEQYF	TGCGCCAGCAGCCAAGAGATTCGGGAGAAAGGCCCCGAGCAGTACTTC
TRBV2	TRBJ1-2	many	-	CASRSGILYGYTF	TGTGCCAGCAGATCGGGGATTCTCTATGGCTACACCTTC
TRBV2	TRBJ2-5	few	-	CASTEEGQPQYF	TGTGCCAGCACGGAGGAGGGTCAGCCCCAGTACTTC
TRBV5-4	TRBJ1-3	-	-	CASSLGPKYSGNTIYF	TGTGCCAGCAGCTTGGGACCGAAATACTCTGGAAACACCATATATTTT
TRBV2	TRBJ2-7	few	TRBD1	CASISDRATYEQYF	TGTGCCAGCATTTCGGACAGGGCCACCTACGAGCAGTACTTC
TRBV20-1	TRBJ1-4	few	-	CSAGEKLFF	TGCAGTGCGGGGGAAAAACTGTTTTTT
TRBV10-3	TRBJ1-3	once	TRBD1	CAIRSRDREPGNTIYF	TGTGCCATCAGGAGCCGGGACAGGGAGCCGGGAAACACCATATATTTT
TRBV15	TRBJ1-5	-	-	CATSSVATSGPQHF	TGTGCCACCAGCAGCGTAGCTACGAGCGGGCCCCAGCATTTT
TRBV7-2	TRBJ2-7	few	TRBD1	CASSPTTGGASYEQYF	TGTGCCAGCAGTCCCACGACAGGGGGCGCCAGCTACGAGCAGTACTTC